This T cell receptor (beta chain) was captured in a study of T cell responses to AZD1222 COVID-19 vaccine. Assay: immunoSEQ multiplex PCR; the TCRdb copy retains only in-frame clones and omits some. The sample yields some 100,000 clones, roughly 90% seen once. CDR3 length equals 16 residues. Trimming took 2 bases from V and 0 from J, leaving 11 bases between them. Germline assignment: CDR1 SGHVS and CDR2 FNYEAQ. This receptor was taken from an adult who received the AZD1222 COVID-19 vaccine. The J gene is TRBJ1-3, the V gene TRBV7-6; D ambiguous. Sequenced material: peripheral blood, taken 28 days after the second AZD1222 dose. This CDR3 reads CASSLRESYSGNTIYF. The DNA of the CDR3 is TGTGCCAGCAGCTTAAGGGAGAGCTACTCTGGAAACACCATATATTTT.